A selection of T cell receptor beta chains follows, all from one sample in a study of cytomegalovirus exposure and HLA in healthy donors. Sequenced by immunoSEQ multiplex PCR; TCRdb stores in-frame clones only, minus some. The sample holds approximately 100,000 clones, 70% to 80% seen once. Sequenced: PBMCs. All receptors derive from a woman aged 40 to 49 in good health and CMV-seronegative. Each CDR3 is given without its conserved first and last residue. The size of a clone is reported for some rows only, either as once, few or many, or as a class for expanded clones.

j_gene,abundance,v_gene,CDR3aa
TRBJ1-5,NA,TRBV28,ASSQQGRGSNQPQH
TRBJ1-2,NA,TRBV19,ASTPVGQLYGYT
TRBJ2-7,few,TRBV30,AWSVGPANYEQY
TRBJ2-7,NA,TRBV6-5,ASRDRDRGYDEQY
TRBJ2-1,once,TRBV9,ASSVGGNSYNEQF
TRBJ2-7,few,TRBV11-2,ASSLELTGQVFLYEQY
TRBJ2-7,NA,TRBV30,AWSVSLYYEQY
TRBJ2-5,NA,TRBV6-5,ASSYSRDRSYGEQY
TRBJ1-1,NA,TRBV7-9,ASSLAAGLTEAF
TRBJ2-1,NA,TRBV6-4,ASRADRGGHNEQF
TRBJ1-2,NA,TRBV11-3,ASSAGGRENYGYT
TRBJ1-2,few,TRBV5-1,ASSLLLSTGYT
TRBJ2-3,NA,TRBV6-5,ASSYPIAGGSHTQY